This paragraph covers one TCR beta chain sequence. What it binds is not known. The CDR3 has 15 amino acids. The data derive from a study of shared clonotypes between healthy human individuals. Study results and caveats: Non-shared clonotypes had lower generation probabilities than those shared by all four donors.

TCRdb's table, derived via immunoSEQ multiplex PCR, lists solely in-frame clones and lacks some. Of about 770,000 clones in the sample, 72% are singletons; the top ten hold around 1.8%. Sequencing was carried out using memory CD4+ T cells sorted from blood. Subset noted: CD45RA-negative fraction. The sequence was obtained from a woman aged 30 to 39 in good health. The chain joins TRBV21-1 to TRBJ2-7; TRBD1, the D gene given by the table, was not confirmed from the DNA. TRBV21-1 is designated a pseudogene. The chain's CDR3 is CASSRRTVSSYEQYF. DNA of the CDR3: TGTGCCAGCAGCAGGCGGACAGTGAGCTCCTACGAGCAGTACTTC.